This T cell receptor (beta chain) stems from a study of shared clonotypes between healthy human individuals. Study outcomes and limitations: Clonotype sharing among donors was expected to depend on sequencing depth. Only blood was sampled; tissue repertoires likely differ.

Produced via immunoSEQ multiplex PCR; TCRdb's table is partial and in-frame only. Here the sample spans hundreds of thousands of clones, roughly 79% being singletons. The study drew all its donors from Caucasian adults living in Nashville, Tennessee. Notes on this clone: The antigen remains undetermined.

This CDR3 region has 13 residues. Per germline, CDR1 SQVTM and CDR2 ANQGSEA. The chain uses TRBV29-1 and TRBJ2-5, with 10 bases aligning to TRBD2. The J call may be in error: the DNA end matches TRBJ2-7 better. The sample was PBMCs. This clonotype was sampled from a woman aged 40 to 55 in good health. Some clones in this sample may be carry-over from other donors' samples. The CDR3 region is CSVALAGAYEQYF. The CDR3 DNA follows: TGCAGCGTTGCGCTAGCGGGAGCTTACGAGCAGTACTTC.